A selection of T cell receptor beta chains follows, all from one sample in a study of T-cell reconstitution after alpha-beta-depleted transplantation in children. A single record per CDR3 protein comes from TCRdb applying MiXCR to the PCR reads. The sample has approximately 400,000 distinct CDR3 sequences, roughly 17% seen once. This specimen was PBMCs, mostly from graft donor cells, taken 360 days after TCRalphabeta/CD19-depleted stem cell transplant. These receptors all come from a boy under three years old who had a stem cell transplant for Wiskott-Aldrich syndrome, so the T cells may come from the graft donor. Each CDR3 is given with its conserved first and last residue. The order of the fields is V gene, J gene, CDR3 protein.

v_call: TRBV6-1; j_call: TRBJ2-3; cdr3_aa: CASRGGKGGTQYF
v_call: TRBV11-2; j_call: TRBJ2-5; cdr3_aa: CASRTKGETQYF
v_call: TRBV5-1; j_call: TRBJ2-1; cdr3_aa: CASSSTGVYYNEQFF
v_call: TRBV18; j_call: TRBJ2-1; cdr3_aa: CASYQGGDNEQFF
v_call: TRBV7-9; j_call: TRBJ1-4; cdr3_aa: CASSWDRGRKLFF
v_call: TRBV12-5; j_call: TRBJ2-1; cdr3_aa: CASGSVAGQFF
v_call: TRBV11-2; j_call: TRBJ2-1; cdr3_aa: CASSFGARDEQFF
v_call: TRBV7-2; j_call: TRBJ2-3; cdr3_aa: CASSSPGGETDTQYF
v_call: TRBV4-2; j_call: TRBJ2-3; cdr3_aa: CASSPKRGGGNTDTQYF
v_call: TRBV3-1; j_call: TRBJ2-7; cdr3_aa: CASSQVAGGRREQYF
v_call: TRBV5-1; j_call: TRBJ2-1; cdr3_aa: CASSLVGIYNEQFF
v_call: TRBV7-2; j_call: TRBJ2-1; cdr3_aa: CASSFRPGGLLNEQFF
v_call: TRBV4-2; j_call: TRBJ1-4; cdr3_aa: CASSPRDQKKLFF
v_call: TRBV15; j_call: TRBJ1-4; cdr3_aa: CATSKGREKLFF
v_call: TRBV7-6; j_call: TRBJ2-3; cdr3_aa: CASSLMGLAFSTDTQYF
v_call: TRBV4-1; j_call: TRBJ1-5; cdr3_aa: CASSLRDGNQPQHF
v_call: TRBV5-1; j_call: TRBJ2-5; cdr3_aa: CASSTVAGQETQYF
v_call: TRBV28; j_call: TRBJ2-5; cdr3_aa: CASSFISEETQYF
v_call: TRBV28; j_call: TRBJ2-3; cdr3_aa: CASSLYGSSTDTQYF
v_call: TRBV12-3/TRBV12-4; j_call: TRBJ1-1; cdr3_aa: CANAGRGTEAFF
v_call: TRBV25-1; j_call: TRBJ1-4; cdr3_aa: CASSMTGSNEKLFF
v_call: TRBV7-8; j_call: TRBJ2-6; cdr3_aa: CASSSSIPSLASGANVLTF
v_call: TRBV9; j_call: TRBJ2-2; cdr3_aa: CASSAFPGQITGELFF
v_call: TRBV27; j_call: TRBJ2-3; cdr3_aa: CASSFGRVSPRTDTQYF
v_call: TRBV24-1; j_call: TRBJ2-5; cdr3_aa: CATSDPALTGGRETQYF
v_call: TRBV10-3; j_call: TRBJ2-7; cdr3_aa: CAISESFGTSGRVGSYEQYF
v_call: TRBV20-1; j_call: TRBJ2-7; cdr3_aa: CSARVRDRDPYEQYF
v_call: TRBV5-1; j_call: TRBJ2-5; cdr3_aa: CASSSAGTYQETQYF